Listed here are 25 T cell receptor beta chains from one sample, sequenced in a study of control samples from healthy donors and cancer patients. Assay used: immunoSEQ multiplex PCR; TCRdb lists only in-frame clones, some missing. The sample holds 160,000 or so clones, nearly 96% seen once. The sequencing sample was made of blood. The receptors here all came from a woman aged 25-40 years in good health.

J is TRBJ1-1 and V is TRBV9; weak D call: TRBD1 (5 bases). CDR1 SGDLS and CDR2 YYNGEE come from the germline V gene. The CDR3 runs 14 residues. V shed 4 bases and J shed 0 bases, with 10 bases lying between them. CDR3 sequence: CASSLGGVNTEAFF. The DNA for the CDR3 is TGTGCCAGCAGCCTTGGGGGGGTGAACACTGAAGCTTTCTTT.

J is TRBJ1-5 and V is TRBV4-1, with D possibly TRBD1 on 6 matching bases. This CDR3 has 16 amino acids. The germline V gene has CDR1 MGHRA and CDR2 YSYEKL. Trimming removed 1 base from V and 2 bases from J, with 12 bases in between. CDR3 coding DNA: TGCGCCAGCAGCCAAGTTGCAGGGGTAGGCAATCAGCCCCAGCATTTT. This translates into CASSQVAGVGNQPQHF.

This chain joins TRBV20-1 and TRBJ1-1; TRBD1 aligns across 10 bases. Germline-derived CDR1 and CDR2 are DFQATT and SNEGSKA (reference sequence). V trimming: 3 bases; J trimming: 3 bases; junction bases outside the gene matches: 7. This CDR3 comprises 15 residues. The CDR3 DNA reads TGCAGTGCTAGTCGACAGGGGGCGGGGGACACTGAAGCTTTCTTT. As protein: CSASRQGAGDTEAFF.

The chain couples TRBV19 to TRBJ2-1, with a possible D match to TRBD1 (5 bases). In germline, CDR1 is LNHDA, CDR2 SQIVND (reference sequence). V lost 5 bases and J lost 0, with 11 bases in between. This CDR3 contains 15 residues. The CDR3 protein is CASSRTLSSYNEQFF. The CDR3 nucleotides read TGTGCCAGTAGTCGGACACTGAGCTCCTACAATGAGCAGTTCTTC.

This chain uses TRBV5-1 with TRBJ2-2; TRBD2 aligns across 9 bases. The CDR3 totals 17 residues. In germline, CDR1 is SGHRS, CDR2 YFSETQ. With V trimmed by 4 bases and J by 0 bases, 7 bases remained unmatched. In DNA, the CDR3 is TGCGCCAGCAGCCAGGGACTAGCAACCTCGAACACCGGGGAGCTGTTTTTT. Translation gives CASSQGLATSNTGELFF. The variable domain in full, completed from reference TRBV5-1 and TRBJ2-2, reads KAGVTQTPRYLIKTRGQQVTLSCSPISGHRSVSWYQQTPGQGLQFLFEYFSETQRNKGNFPGRFSGRQFSNSRSEMNVSTLELGDSALYLCASSQGLATSNTGELFFGEGSRLTVL.

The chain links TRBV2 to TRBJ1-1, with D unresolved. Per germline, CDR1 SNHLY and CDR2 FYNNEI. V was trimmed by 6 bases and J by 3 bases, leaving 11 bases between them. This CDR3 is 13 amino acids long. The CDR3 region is CASSLQQYTEAFF. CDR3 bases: TGTGCCAGCAGCCTACAGCAGTACACTGAAGCTTTCTTT.

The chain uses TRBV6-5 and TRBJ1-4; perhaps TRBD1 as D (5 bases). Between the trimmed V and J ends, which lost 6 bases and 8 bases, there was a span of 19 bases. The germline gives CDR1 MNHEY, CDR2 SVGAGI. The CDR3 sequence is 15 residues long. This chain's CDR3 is CASSSGTVKREKLFF. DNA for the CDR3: TGTGCCAGCAGCTCGGGGACCGTAAAGAGGGAAAAACTGTTTTTT.

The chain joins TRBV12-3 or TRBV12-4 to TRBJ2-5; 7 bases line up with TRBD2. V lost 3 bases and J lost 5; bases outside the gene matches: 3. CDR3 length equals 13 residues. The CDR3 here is CASSLSGGETQYF. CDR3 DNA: TGTGCCAGCAGTTTGTCGGGGGGTGAGACCCAGTACTTC.

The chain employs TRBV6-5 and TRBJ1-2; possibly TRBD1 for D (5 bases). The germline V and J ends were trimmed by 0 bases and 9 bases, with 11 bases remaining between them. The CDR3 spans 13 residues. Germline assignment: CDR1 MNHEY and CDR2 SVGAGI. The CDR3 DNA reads TGTGCCAGCAGTTACTCGTCAGGGTGGAGCTACACCTTC. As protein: CASSYSSGWSYTF.

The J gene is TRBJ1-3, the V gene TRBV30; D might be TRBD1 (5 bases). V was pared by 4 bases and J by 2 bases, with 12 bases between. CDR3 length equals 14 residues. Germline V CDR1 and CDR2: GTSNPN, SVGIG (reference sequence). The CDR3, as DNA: TGTGCCTGGACAGGGCTTTTTACTGGAAACACCATATATTTT. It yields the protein CAWTGLFTGNTIYF. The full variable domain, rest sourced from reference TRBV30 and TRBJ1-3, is SQTIHQWPATLVQPVGSPLSLECTVEGTSNPNLYWYRQAAGRGLQLLFYSVGIGQISSEVPQNLSASRPQDRQFILSSKKLLLSDSGFYLCAWTGLFTGNTIYFGEGSWLTVV.

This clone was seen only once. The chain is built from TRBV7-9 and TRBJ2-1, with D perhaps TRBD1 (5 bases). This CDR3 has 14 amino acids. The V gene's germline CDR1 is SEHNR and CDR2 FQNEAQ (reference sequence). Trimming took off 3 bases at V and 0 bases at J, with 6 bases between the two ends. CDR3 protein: CASSLDISYNEQFF. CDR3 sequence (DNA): TGTGCCAGCAGCTTGGACATCTCCTACAATGAGCAGTTCTTC.

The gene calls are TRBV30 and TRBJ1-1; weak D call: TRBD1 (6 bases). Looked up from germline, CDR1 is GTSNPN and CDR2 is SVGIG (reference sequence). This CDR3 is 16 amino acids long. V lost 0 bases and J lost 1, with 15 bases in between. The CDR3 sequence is CAWSVWGRFSNTEAFF. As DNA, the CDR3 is TGTGCCTGGAGTGTATGGGGGCGTTTTTCGAACACTGAAGCTTTCTTT.

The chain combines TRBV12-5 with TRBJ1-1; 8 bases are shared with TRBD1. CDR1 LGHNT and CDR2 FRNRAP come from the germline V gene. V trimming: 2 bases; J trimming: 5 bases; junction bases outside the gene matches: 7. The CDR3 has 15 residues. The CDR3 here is CASGLYQGARTEAFF. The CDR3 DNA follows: TGTGCTAGTGGTTTGTACCAGGGGGCGCGGACTGAAGCTTTCTTT.

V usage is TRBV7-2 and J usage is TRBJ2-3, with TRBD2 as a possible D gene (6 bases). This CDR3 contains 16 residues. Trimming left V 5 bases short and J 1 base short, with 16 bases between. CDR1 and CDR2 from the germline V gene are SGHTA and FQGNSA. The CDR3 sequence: CASSPGVVRGTDTQYF. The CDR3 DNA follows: TGTGCCAGCAGCCCGGGGGTGGTACGGGGCACAGATACGCAGTATTTT.

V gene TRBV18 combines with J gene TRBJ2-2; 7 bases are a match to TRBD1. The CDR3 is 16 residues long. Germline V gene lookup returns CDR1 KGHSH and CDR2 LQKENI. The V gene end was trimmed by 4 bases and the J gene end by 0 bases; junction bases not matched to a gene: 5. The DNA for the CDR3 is TGTGCCAGCTCACAGAGGACAGGCGCGAACACCGGGGAGCTGTTTTTT. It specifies CASSQRTGANTGELFF.

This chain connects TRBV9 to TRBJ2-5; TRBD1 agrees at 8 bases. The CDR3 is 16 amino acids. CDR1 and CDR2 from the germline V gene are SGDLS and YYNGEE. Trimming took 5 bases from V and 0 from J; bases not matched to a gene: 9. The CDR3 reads CASSRSGQGNQETQYF. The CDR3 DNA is TGTGCCAGCAGTCGCTCCGGACAGGGTAACCAAGAGACCCAGTACTTC.

CDR3 bases: TGTGCCTGGAGTGTCGGGCTAGCGGGGATCGGGGAGCTGTTTTTT. Protein sequence: CAWSVGLAGIGELFF. This chain links TRBV30 with TRBJ2-2, with 9 bases matching TRBD2. Germline V gene lookup returns CDR1 GTSNPN and CDR2 SVGIG (reference sequence). CDR3 size: 15 residues. The V segment lost 0 bases and the J segment 7 bases; nucleotides outside the gene matches: 6.

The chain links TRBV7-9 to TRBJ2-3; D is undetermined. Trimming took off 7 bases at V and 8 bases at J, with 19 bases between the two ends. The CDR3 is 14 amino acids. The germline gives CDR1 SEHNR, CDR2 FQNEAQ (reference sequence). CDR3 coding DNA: TGTGCCAGCAAAGTTGTAAGCGACCTAGGTACGCAGTATTTT. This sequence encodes CASKVVSDLGTQYF.

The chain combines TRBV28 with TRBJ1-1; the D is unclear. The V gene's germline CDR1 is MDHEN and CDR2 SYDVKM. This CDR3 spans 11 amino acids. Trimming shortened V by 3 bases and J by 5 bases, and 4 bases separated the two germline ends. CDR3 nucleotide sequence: TGTGCCAGCAGTTTCCCGACTGAAGCTTTCTTT. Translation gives CASSFPTEAFF.

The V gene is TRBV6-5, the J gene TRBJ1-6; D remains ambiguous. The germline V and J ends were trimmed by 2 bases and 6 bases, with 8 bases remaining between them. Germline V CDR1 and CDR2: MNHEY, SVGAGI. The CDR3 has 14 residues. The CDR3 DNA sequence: TGTGCCAGCAGTTACGGAGGCGGTAATTCACCCCTCCACTTT. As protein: CASSYGGGNSPLHF.

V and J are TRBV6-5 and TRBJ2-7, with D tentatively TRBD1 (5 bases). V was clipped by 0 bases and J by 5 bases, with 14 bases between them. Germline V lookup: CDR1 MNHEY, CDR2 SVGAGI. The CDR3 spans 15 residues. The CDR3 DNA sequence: TGTGCCAGCAGTTACTCTTTTTCAGGGTTCGACGAGCAGTACTTC. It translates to CASSYSFSGFDEQYF.

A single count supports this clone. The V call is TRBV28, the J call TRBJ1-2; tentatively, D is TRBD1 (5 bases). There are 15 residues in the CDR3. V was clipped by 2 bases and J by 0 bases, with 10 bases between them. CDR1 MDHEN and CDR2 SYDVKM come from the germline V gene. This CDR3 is CASSLPGHPNYGYTF. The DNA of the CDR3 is TGTGCCAGCAGTTTACCAGGGCACCCTAACTATGGCTACACCTTC.

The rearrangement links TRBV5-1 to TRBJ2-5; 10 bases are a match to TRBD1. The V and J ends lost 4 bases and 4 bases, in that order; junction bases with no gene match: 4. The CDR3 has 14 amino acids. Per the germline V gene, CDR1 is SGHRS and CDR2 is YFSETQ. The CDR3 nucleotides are TGCGCCAGCAGCACAGGACAGGGGGGAGAGACCCAGTACTTC. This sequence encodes CASSTGQGGETQYF.

The CDR3, as DNA: TGTGCCAGCTCACGGGGTGGGACGTACGAGCAGTACTTC. It is translated as CASSRGGTYEQYF. The chain is built from TRBV18 and TRBJ2-7; D tentatively reads TRBD1 or TRBD2 (5 bases each). CDR1 is KGHSH and CDR2 is LQKENI in the germline V gene. V shed 4 bases and J shed 4 bases, with 11 bases lying between them. CDR3 size: 13 residues.

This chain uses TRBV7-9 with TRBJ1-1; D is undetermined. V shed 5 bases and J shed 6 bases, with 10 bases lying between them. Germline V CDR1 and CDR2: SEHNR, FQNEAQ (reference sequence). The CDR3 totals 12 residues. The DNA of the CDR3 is TGTGCCAGCAGCATCGACTGGGCTGAAGCTTTCTTT. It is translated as CASSIDWAEAFF.